Presented here are 32 T cell receptor beta chains from one specimen sequenced in a study of T cell responses to AZD1222 COVID-19 vaccine. Repertoires were generated with immunoSEQ multiplex PCR, while TCRdb's copy carries only in-frame clones and drops some. The table has approximately 120,000 clones, roughly 88% seen once. The sample in question was peripheral blood, obtained 28 days after the second AZD1222 dose. These TCRs come from an adult who received the AZD1222 COVID-19 vaccine.

The J gene is TRBJ2-7, the V gene TRBV18, with 7 bases identical to TRBD1. Germline values: CDR1 KGHSH, CDR2 LQKENI. V dropped 3 bases and J dropped 9; count of bases not matched to a gene: 14. This CDR3 contains 15 residues. The CDR3 DNA sequence: TGTGCCAGCTCACCTGGACAGGAGAGATACGAGTGGCAGTACTTC. It specifies CASSPGQERYEWQYF.

This chain links TRBV7-3 with TRBJ2-1; 7 nucleotides line up with TRBD2. Trimming at V came to 0 bases and at J to 4 bases, leaving 0 bases not matched to a gene. From germline, CDR1 is SGHTA and CDR2 FQGTGA. The CDR3 covers 14 residues. The CDR3 loop is CASSLTGGYNEQFF. In DNA form, the CDR3 reads TGTGCCAGCAGCTTAACCGGGGGGTACAATGAGCAGTTCTTC.

J is TRBJ1-2 and V is TRBV6-9; D is uncertain. Trimming took off 6 bases at V and 5 bases at J, with 16 bases between the two ends. Looked up from germline, CDR1 is MNHGY and CDR2 is SVAAGI. The CDR3 contains 14 residues. In DNA form, the CDR3 reads TGTGCCAGCAGGGAACGGACCCGCCCGTATGGCTACACCTTC. Translated: CASRERTRPYGYTF.

The chain links TRBV4-1 to TRBJ1-1, with D unclear. CDR1 is MGHRA and CDR2 is YSYEKL in the germline V gene. This CDR3 is built from 15 residues. The V gene lost 0 bases and the J gene lost 0 bases, with 8 bases spanning the gap. Written as DNA, the CDR3 is TGCGCCAGCAGCCAAGACGGTAGTCTGAACACTGAAGCTTTCTTT. Its protein is CASSQDGSLNTEAFF.

This clone has just one count. The chain employs TRBV29-1 and TRBJ1-3; D is unclear. This CDR3 is built from 14 residues. V was shortened by 4 bases and J by 0 bases, with 10 bases between the two germline ends. Germline assignment: CDR1 SQVTM and CDR2 ANQGSEA. The CDR3 loop is CSVVQESSGNTIYF. Here the CDR3 DNA reads TGCAGCGTTGTGCAGGAGAGCTCTGGAAACACCATATATTTT.

The chain links TRBV7-9 to TRBJ2-3, with TRBD2 matching 12 bases. The germline V gene encodes CDR1 SEHNR and CDR2 FQNEAQ (reference sequence). This CDR3 is 14 amino acids long. The ends lost 5 bases at V and 8 bases at J; junction bases unmatched: 5. CDR3 nucleotides: TGTGCCAGCAGCATACTAGCGGGAGGAGGTACGCAGTATTTT. This encodes CASSILAGGGTQYF.

Here the CDR3 reads CASSGLGQGINTGELFF. The CDR3 DNA reads as TGCGCCAGCAGCGGGTTGGGACAGGGGATAAACACCGGGGAGCTGTTTTTT. The chain recombines TRBV5-1 with TRBJ2-2; 10 bases are shared with TRBD1. Looked up from germline, CDR1 is SGHRS and CDR2 is YFSETQ. Trimming at V came to 4 bases and at J to 2 bases, leaving 8 bases not matched to a gene. The CDR3 contains 17 residues.

This clone was seen just once. The chain carries TRBV24-1 and TRBJ2-1, with 13 bases that match TRBD2. The V and J ends lost 4 bases and 7 bases, in that order; junction bases with no gene match: 9. From germline, CDR1 is KGHDR and CDR2 SFDVKD. The CDR3 runs 17 residues. CDR3 in amino acids: CATSDTPLAGGRNEQFF. The DNA for the CDR3 is TGTGCCACCAGTGACACCCCACTAGCGGGGGGGCGGAATGAGCAGTTCTTC.

The rearrangement joins TRBV6-5 to TRBJ1-2; tentative D call: TRBD1 (6 bases). The V end was cut by 2 bases, the J end by 8 bases, with 12 bases between. CDR1 is MNHEY, CDR2 SVGAGI, per germline. This CDR3 is built from 13 residues. This CDR3 reads CASSYHRVGGYTF. CDR3 bases: TGTGCCAGCAGTTACCACAGGGTAGGCGGCTACACCTTC.

This chain connects TRBV3-1 (or the pseudogene TRBV3-2) to TRBJ1-5; D is unclear. V was clipped by 3 bases and J by 2 bases, with 5 bases between them. CDR3 length equals 13 residues. Germline values: CDR1 LGHDT, CDR2 YNNKEL (reference sequence). The CDR3 reads CASSQIGNQPQHF. The CDR3 DNA reads TGTGCCAGCAGCCAGATAGGCAATCAGCCCCAGCATTTT.

This chain links TRBV7-2 with TRBJ1-6; 9 bases are a match to TRBD1. After removal of 1 base from V and 14 bases from J, the junction contained 9 bases not matched to a gene. The germline V gene encodes CDR1 SGHTA and CDR2 FQGNSA. The length of the CDR3 is 15 residues. The CDR3 region has the DNA TGTGCCAGCAGCTTAGAAGGGACAGGGCAGTCGTCCCTCCACTTT. It encodes CASSLEGTGQSSLHF. The whole variable domain, filled in from reference TRBV7-2 and TRBJ1-6, reads GAGVSQSPSNKVTEKGKDVELRCDPISGHTALYWYRQSLGQGLEFLIYFQGNSAPDKSGLPSDRFSAERTGGSVSTLTIQRTQQEDSAVYLCASSLEGTGQSSLHFGNGTRLTVT.

V and J are TRBV9 and TRBJ2-7; D is possibly TRBD1 or TRBD2 (5 bases each). Deletions cut 0 bases from V and 5 bases from J, with 12 bases between. CDR1 is SGDLS and CDR2 is YYNGEE in the germline V gene. This CDR3 contains 14 residues. This CDR3 is CASSVGVLGDEQYF. CDR3 nucleotide sequence: TGTGCCAGCAGCGTAGGAGTCTTGGGGGACGAGCAGTACTTC.

This clone appeared once. The chain uses TRBV7-2 and TRBJ1-4; D might be TRBD1 (6 bases). Trimming cost V 5 bases and J 10 bases, with 26 bases left between them. Germline-derived CDR1 and CDR2 are SGHTA and FQGNSA. There are 17 residues in the CDR3. Here the CDR3 DNA reads TGTGCCAGCAGCCCCTACCCACAGGGATTAAGGAGCGGAAAACTGTTTTTT. Translation gives CASSPYPQGLRSGKLFF. The whole variable domain, filled in from reference TRBV7-2 and TRBJ1-4, reads GAGVSQSPSNKVTEKGKDVELRCDPISGHTALYWYRQSLGQGLEFLIYFQGNSAPDKSGLPSDRFSAERTGGSVSTLTIQRTQQEDSAVYLCASSPYPQGLRSGKLFFGSGTQLSVL.

The V and J genes are TRBV6-1 and TRBJ1-5; TRBD1 agrees at 7 bases. V dropped 1 base and J dropped 9; count of bases not matched to a gene: 6. The V gene's germline CDR1 is MNHNS and CDR2 SASEGT. The CDR3 totals 14 residues. CDR3 nucleotide sequence: TGTGCCAGCAGTGAAGGCAGGGGGGAACGGCCCCAGCATTTT. It yields the protein CASSEGRGERPQHF.

This chain connects TRBV18 to TRBJ1-5; no clear D. CDR3 length: 12 residues. In germline, CDR1 is KGHSH, CDR2 LQKENI. Between the trimmed V and J ends, which lost 5 bases and 4 bases, there was a span of 6 bases. CDR3 nucleotide sequence: TGTGCCAGCTCAGCCGATAATCAGCCCCAGCATTTT. Translated, it gives CASSADNQPQHF.

The V call is TRBV2, the J call TRBJ1-6; D uncertain. CDR3 length: 13 residues. The V end was cut by 7 bases, the J end by 7 bases, with 11 bases between. Germline-derived CDR1 and CDR2 are SNHLY and FYNNEI. CDR3 coding DNA: TGTGCCAGCAAGCGGGAGACGAATTCACCCCTCCACTTT. Translation gives CASKRETNSPLHF. Filled out from reference TRBV2 and TRBJ1-6, the complete variable domain reads EPEVTQTPSHQVTQMGQEVILRCVPISNHLYFYWYRQILGQKVEFLVSFYNNEISEKSEIFDDQFSVERPDGSNFTLKIRSTKLEDSAMYFCASKRETNSPLHFGNGTRLTVT.

The rearrangement joins TRBV2 to TRBJ1-1; D not resolved. The CDR3 sequence is 15 residues long. Trimming pared 6 bases from V and 1 base from J, leaving 15 bases between. Germline V gives CDR1 SNHLY, CDR2 FYNNEI. For the CDR3, the DNA is TGTGCCAGCAGGAGGGAGGCAGACTCGAACACTGAAGCTTTCTTT. Amino acid sequence: CASRREADSNTEAFF.

The chain joins TRBV7-2 to TRBJ2-4, with D possibly matching TRBD2 (6 bases). V lost 1 base and J 2 bases, leaving 12 bases between the germline ends. The CDR3 sequence is 16 residues long. From germline, CDR1 is SGHTA and CDR2 FQGNSA. The CDR3 region is CASSLESGTPKNIQYF. CDR3 nucleotide sequence: TGTGCCAGCAGCTTAGAATCCGGGACTCCCAAAAACATTCAGTACTTC.

This sequence joins TRBV19 and TRBJ1-1; D is ambiguous. Trimming removed 3 bases from V and 6 bases from J, with 14 bases in between. The CDR3 totals 14 residues. Per germline, CDR1 LNHDA and CDR2 SQIVND (reference sequence). CDR3 nucleotides: TGTGCCAGTAGTATTGTGGGTTTGGGTGCTGAAGCTTTCTTT. Translation: CASSIVGLGAEAFF.

The chain carries TRBV5-4 and TRBJ2-2; 8 positions match TRBD2. The CDR3 spans 17 residues. Germline V lookup: CDR1 SGHNT, CDR2 YYREEE (reference sequence). V dropped 7 bases and J dropped 4; count of bases not matched to a gene: 15. The CDR3 bases are TGTGCCAGCTCCGGAGGAGCGGGAGTTCCCGGCACCGGGGAGCTGTTTTTT. Encoded protein: CASSGGAGVPGTGELFF.

This chain links TRBV7-3 with TRBJ2-3; D assignment may be TRBD1 or TRBD2 (5 bases each). The CDR3 contains 14 residues. V was trimmed by 5 bases and J by 9 bases, leaving 18 bases between them. Germline V gives CDR1 SGHTA, CDR2 FQGTGA. The CDR3 here is CASSPGGVGDTQYF. The DNA of the CDR3 is TGTGCCAGCAGCCCTGGGGGAGTCGGGGACACGCAGTATTTT.

The CDR3 DNA sequence: TGTGCCAGCAGCGTTCGACAGGGCCACGAGCAGTACTTC. The encoded protein is CASSVRQGHEQYF. This chain connects TRBV5-6 to TRBJ2-7; 7 bases align to TRBD1. CDR1 is SGHDT, CDR2 YYEEEE, per germline. Trimming removed 4 bases from V and 5 bases from J; junction bases left unmatched: 6. This CDR3 has 13 residues.

The rearrangement links TRBV28 to TRBJ1-5; D is unclear. The CDR3 totals 15 residues. Looked up from germline, CDR1 is MDHEN and CDR2 is SYDVKM. Trimming took 3 bases from V and 1 from J, leaving 10 bases between them. The CDR3 reads CASSFGRGSNQPQHF. Written as DNA, the CDR3 is TGTGCCAGCAGTTTTGGGCGAGGAAGCAATCAGCCCCAGCATTTT.

V usage is TRBV6-5 and J usage is TRBJ1-1; 7 positions match TRBD1. The CDR3 consists of 14 residues. V lost 6 bases and J lost 0; bases outside the gene matches: 4. From germline, CDR1 is MNHEY and CDR2 SVGAGI. The CDR3 DNA sequence: TGTGCCAGCAGAAAGGGACAGATGAACACTGAAGCTTTCTTT. Translating it yields CASRKGQMNTEAFF.

V usage is TRBV28 and J usage is TRBJ1-2; D might be TRBD1 (6 bases). V lost 8 bases and J 4 bases, leaving 11 bases between the germline ends. The CDR3 runs to 12 residues. Germline lookup yields CDR1 MDHEN and CDR2 SYDVKM. The DNA of the CDR3 is TGTGCCAGCGTTAAAGGGGGCTATGGCTACACCTTC. Its translation is CASVKGGYGYTF.

The chain is built from TRBV12-5 and TRBJ2-2; D is perhaps TRBD1 or TRBD2 (5 bases each). With 2 bases removed from V and 6 bases from J, the gap between germline ends came to 13 bases. The CDR3 is 15 residues long. CDR1 and CDR2 (germline): LGHNT, FRNRAP. The CDR3 protein is CASGLLPGTPGELFF. The CDR3 nucleotides read TGTGCTAGTGGTTTGCTACCCGGGACCCCCGGGGAGCTGTTTTTT.

The V call is TRBV28, the J call TRBJ1-5, with D tentatively TRBD1 (5 bases). Germline V lookup: CDR1 MDHEN, CDR2 SYDVKM. V dropped 1 base and J dropped 4 bases, with 14 bases sitting between them. The CDR3 contains 16 residues. DNA for the CDR3: TGTGCCAGCAGTTTATTGGGCAGGGCGAGTAATCAGCCCCAGCATTTT. It codes for CASSLLGRASNQPQHF.

V and J are TRBV2 and TRBJ1-4, with D unclear. The CDR3 extends over 14 amino acids. Trimming removed 5 bases from V and 3 bases from J, with 10 bases in between. Germline V lookup: CDR1 SNHLY, CDR2 FYNNEI. CDR3 amino acids: CASSRGPPNEKLFF. CDR3 DNA: TGTGCCAGCAGTAGAGGGCCCCCTAATGAAAAACTGTTTTTT.

The chain carries TRBV6-5 and TRBJ1-1; D unclear. This CDR3 region has 15 residues. V was trimmed by 0 bases and J by 5 bases, leaving 13 bases between them. CDR1 MNHEY and CDR2 SVGAGI come from the germline V gene. Here the CDR3 DNA reads TGTGCCAGCAGTTACTCGAGAACCAGGAGGACTGAAGCTTTCTTT. Protein product: CASSYSRTRRTEAFF.

The chain carries TRBV5-1 and TRBJ2-2; a possible D gene is TRBD2 (6 bases). V was trimmed by 0 bases and J by 6 bases, leaving 15 bases between them. CDR1 is SGHRS, CDR2 YFSETQ, per germline. The CDR3 totals 16 residues. This chain's CDR3 is CASSLDPSGVAGELFF. CDR3 DNA sequence: TGCGCCAGCAGCTTGGACCCCTCGGGGGTCGCCGGGGAGCTGTTTTTT.

This rearrangement joins TRBV5-1 to TRBJ1-4; no reliable D call. V was cut by 4 bases and J by 5 bases, with 15 bases left in between. Germline-derived CDR1 and CDR2 are SGHRS and YFSETQ. The CDR3 is 15 residues long. CDR3 nucleotide sequence: TGCGCCAGCAGCACCGGATCCTTTCCGAATGAAAAACTGTTTTTT. Its protein is CASSTGSFPNEKLFF. The full variable domain, completed using reference TRBV5-1 and TRBJ1-4, is KAGVTQTPRYLIKTRGQQVTLSCSPISGHRSVSWYQQTPGQGLQFLFEYFSETQRNKGNFPGRFSGRQFSNSRSEMNVSTLELGDSALYLCASSTGSFPNEKLFFGSGTQLSVL.

V and J are TRBV30 and TRBJ1-1, with D possibly matching TRBD1 (5 bases). The CDR3 loop spans 13 amino acids. Germline V gene data show CDR1 as GTSNPN and CDR2 as SVGIG (reference sequence). Trimming cost V 4 bases and J 7 bases, with 16 bases left between them. The CDR3 region has the DNA TGTGCCTGGATCCCTTTAGGGGTCGGTGAAGCTTTCTTT. Its translation: CAWIPLGVGEAFF.